Shown below are 32 T cell receptor beta chains from a single sample sequenced in a study of T cells in women clearing cervical HPV infection. Some clones are missing from TCRdb's copy, which holds only in-frame ones; the method was immunoSEQ multiplex PCR. The sample's table shows 40,000 to 55,000 clones. The sequenced material came from blood buffy coat. These receptors were obtained from a woman between 18 and 75 years old with a cervical HPV16 infection that either progressed to CIN3+ or cleared (not recorded which).

Comments on this clone: The read gets to within 3 residues of the CDR3 end, and the germline J gene fills in the rest. The rearrangement joins TRBV20-1 to TRBJ2-1; 7 positions match TRBD1. Germline-derived CDR1 and CDR2 are DFQATT and SNEGSKA (reference sequence). J was trimmed by 0 bases and V by 2 bases; bases with no gene match: 4. The CDR3 length is 15 residues. Here the CDR3 reads CSARRTGDSYNEQFF. CDR3 DNA (partial): TGCAGTGCTAGAAGGACAGGAGACTCCTACAATGAG.

Turning to this clone: The CDR3 goes on 3 residues after the read ends, and that part is filled in from the germline J gene. The V and J genes are TRBV6-1 and TRBJ1-2, with 7 bases fitting TRBD1. Trimming at V came to 2 bases and at J to 7 bases, leaving 4 bases not matched to a gene. The CDR3 is 13 amino acids. CDR1 and CDR2 (germline): MNHNS, SASEGT. The CDR3 spells CASSEPGGGGYTF. CDR3 bases read: TGTGCCAGCAGTGAACCAGGGGGAGGTGGC.

The CDR3 here is CASSNLRGLAKNIYTF. The covered CDR3 bases are TGTGCCAGTAGTAATTTAAGGGGGCTAGCCAAAAACATC. The rearrangement links TRBV19 to TRBJ1-2; 7 nucleotides align to TRBD1. The read ends 3 residues shy of where the CDR3 ends; the end is completed using the germline J gene. CDR3 length: 16 amino acids. CDR1 and CDR2 from the germline V gene are LNHDA and SQIVND (reference sequence).

On this clone itself: The CDR3 extends 3 residues past the end of the read, so its final part is completed from the germline J gene. This chain links TRBV19 with TRBJ1-1; D gene ambiguous. This CDR3 is built from 12 residues. Looked up from germline, CDR1 is LNHDA and CDR2 is SQIVND (reference sequence). The CDR3 reads CASSIDQETAFF. The covered CDR3 bases are TGTGCCAGTAGTATAGATCAGGAGACA.

Regarding this clone: The read finishes 3 residues shy of the CDR3 end, and the germline J gene is used to complete it. V and J are TRBV7-2 and TRBJ2-7; D is ambiguous. The V gene's germline CDR1 is SGHTA and CDR2 FQGNSA. The V end lost 2 bases, the J end lost 2 bases, and 13 bases lay between the germline ends. The length of the CDR3 is 15 residues. The sequenced CDR3 bases are TGTGCCAGCAGCTTATTTCTGGGTAGGGCCTACGAG. Translation: CASSLFLGRAYE. The whole CDR3 protein is CASSLFLGRAYEQYF.

As concerns this clone: The read gets to within 3 residues of the CDR3 end, and the germline J gene fills in the rest. The chain employs TRBV12-3 or TRBV12-4 and TRBJ1-1; the D gene is possibly TRBD1 (5 bases). V shed 4 bases and J shed 4 bases, with 19 bases lying between them. There are 16 residues in the CDR3. CDR3 loop: CASSSTPGGGSTEAFF. CDR3 bases read: TGTGCCAGCAGTTCCACCCCCGGGGGTGGGAGCACTGAA.

As concerns this clone: Read sequence stops 3 residues before the CDR3 end, and the germline J gene provides the missing end. The chain uses TRBV7-2 and TRBJ1-2; unclear D gene. Germline V CDR1 and CDR2: SGHTA, FQGNSA. Trimming took 7 bases from V and 5 from J, leaving 5 bases between them. The CDR3 spans 10 residues. CDR3 DNA (partial): TGTGCCAGCACCCATTATGGC. It specifies CASTHYG. The full CDR3 sequence reads CASTHYGYTF.

In regard to this clone: The CDR3 end falls 3 residues outside the read, so it is completed with the germline J gene. The chain is built from TRBV14 and TRBJ1-2; the match to TRBD1 covers 11 bases. This CDR3 is 16 amino acids long. From germline, CDR1 is SGHDN and CDR2 FVKESK. V lost 5 bases to trimming and J lost 3 bases; unmatched junction nucleotides: 8. Partial CDR3 DNA: TGTGCCAGCAGCTTCACCCGGACAGGGGGCCACTATGGC. It is translated as CASSFTRTGGHYG. The CDR3, in full, reads CASSFTRTGGHYGYTF.

A word on this clone: The read terminates 3 residues ahead of where the CDR3 ends, so the germline J gene completes it. This rearrangement joins TRBV12-5 to TRBJ1-4; 7 bases agree with TRBD1. J was trimmed by 7 bases and V by 7 bases; bases with no gene match: 6. CDR3 length: 13 residues. Germline CDR1 LGHNT, CDR2 FRNRAP. The CDR3 DNA, read in part, is TGTGCTAGTGTCGAAAGACAGGGTGAAAAA. This gives the protein CASVERQGEK. The full CDR3 protein is CASVERQGEKLFF.

With respect to this clone: The read terminates 3 residues ahead of where the CDR3 ends, so the germline J gene completes it. This chain links TRBV5-4 with TRBJ2-1; TRBD2 is a possible D gene (6 bases). Trimming removed 4 bases at V and 6 bases at J, with 14 bases between. Germline CDR1 SGHNT, CDR2 YYREEE (reference sequence). The CDR3 spans 14 residues. The DNA read from the CDR3 is TGTGCCAGCAGCCCCCAGACTAGATCCAATGAG. Translating gives CASSPQTRSNE. The CDR3, in full, reads CASSPQTRSNEQFF.

In the case of this clone: The CDR3 is cut off 3 residues early in the read; its end comes from the germline J gene. The gene calls are TRBV5-6 and TRBJ2-3, with TRBD1 identical over 11 bases. Looked up from germline, CDR1 is SGHDT and CDR2 is YYEEEE. This CDR3 contains 14 residues. Partial CDR3 DNA: TGTGCCAGCAGCACCCGGGACAGGGGGGAGACG. This codes for CASSTRDRGET. The full CDR3 reads CASSTRDRGETQYF.

With respect to this clone: The CDR3 goes on 3 residues after the read ends, and that part is filled in from the germline J gene. This chain joins TRBV2 and TRBJ2-3, with 7 bases fitting TRBD1. CDR1 and CDR2 from the germline V gene are SNHLY and FYNNEI. The CDR3 consists of 14 residues. The CDR3 protein is CASNQGGPGQPQYF. The part of the CDR3 DNA that was read is TGTGCCAGCAATCAAGGGGGCCCCGGTCAGCCG.

About this clone itself: The read terminates 3 residues ahead of where the CDR3 ends, so the germline J gene completes it. V and J are TRBV2 and TRBJ1-2, with D unclear. The CDR3 totals 15 residues. Per germline, CDR1 SNHLY and CDR2 FYNNEI. The part of the CDR3 DNA that was read is TGTGCCAGCAGTGATCTCCGGACTAGCACAGATACC. It yields the protein CASSDLRTSTDT. The whole CDR3 reads CASSDLRTSTDTYTF.

With regard to this clone: The read ends 3 residues shy of where the CDR3 ends; the end is completed using the germline J gene. The chain carries TRBV30 and TRBJ1-2; 8 nucleotides match TRBD1. The CDR3 loop spans 12 amino acids. Germline CDR1 and CDR2: GTSNPN and SVGIG (reference sequence). Trimming cost V 8 bases and J 4 bases; bases outside gene matches: 6. The sequenced CDR3 bases are TGTGCCGGACAGGGTCCTCGCTATGGC. It codes for CAGQGPRYG. The full CDR3 reads CAGQGPRYGYTF. Drawing the rest from reference TRBV30 and TRBJ1-2, the complete variable domain is SQTIHQWPATLVQPVGSPLSLECTVEGTSNPNLYWYRQAAGRGLQLLFYSVGIGQISSEVPQNLSASRPQDRQFILSSKKLLLSDSGFYLCAGQGPRYGYTFGSGTRLTVV.

As regards this clone: Coverage ceases 3 residues before the CDR3 finishes, and the germline J gene fills in the end. The chain is built from TRBV5-5 and TRBJ1-3, with unresolved D. This CDR3 contains 15 residues. The V gene's germline CDR1 is SGHKS and CDR2 YYEKEE (reference sequence). V was trimmed by 1 base and J by 0 bases, leaving 8 bases between them. CDR3 sequence reads: CASSLNPSSGNTIYF. The sequenced part of the CDR3 DNA is TGTGCCAGCAGCTTGAATCCGTCCTCTGGAAACACC.

CDR3 loop: CSARSGTGGVGGELFF. The CDR3 bases that were read are TGCAGTGCCCGGTCCGGGACAGGGGGCGTAGGCGGGGAG. The V call is TRBV20-1, the J call TRBJ2-2, with 12 bases matching TRBD1. The sequenced fragment ends 3 residues before the CDR3 boundary, so the rest is inferred from the germline J gene. Trimming at V came to 6 bases and at J to 7 bases, leaving 12 bases not matched to a gene. The V gene's germline CDR1 is DFQATT and CDR2 SNEGSKA (reference sequence). The length of the CDR3 is 16 residues.

Comment on this clone: The observed sequence ends 3 residues before the CDR3 terminus, with the missing tail filled in from the germline J gene. The chain joins TRBV4-1 to TRBJ2-2; D is uncertain. The CDR3 length is 15 residues. Germline values: CDR1 MGHRA, CDR2 YSYEKL. V was clipped by 1 base and J by 0 bases, with 6 bases between them. The CDR3 sequence is CASSQAAANTGELFF. CDR3 bases read: TGCGCCAGCAGCCAAGCTGCAGCGAACACCGGGGAG.

A remark on this clone: The CDR3 end is not reached by the read, which stops 3 residues before it; the germline J gene fills it in. The chain employs TRBV7-9 and TRBJ1-1; D not certain. Germline CDR1 and CDR2: SEHNR and FQNEAQ (reference sequence). The CDR3 has 14 amino acids. V lost 8 bases to trimming and J lost 4 bases, with 17 bases between them. CDR3 DNA, as far as it was read: TGTGCCAGCGCCTTGACTGATGGCCTCACTGAA. Translated, it gives CASALTDGLTE. The CDR3 as a whole reads CASALTDGLTEAFF.

Of note for this clone: Read sequence stops 3 residues before the CDR3 end, and the germline J gene provides the missing end. This chain links TRBV2 with TRBJ2-2; 9 bases are shared with TRBD1. The ends lost 6 bases at V and 4 bases at J; junction bases unmatched: 9. The length of the CDR3 is 16 residues. Germline V gene data show CDR1 as SNHLY and CDR2 as FYNNEI. CDR3 amino acids: CASSVTGGPPTGELFF. The sequenced CDR3 bases are TGTGCCAGCAGCGTAACAGGGGGCCCACCCACCGGGGAG.

The covered CDR3 bases are TGTGCCAGCACTGGACAGGGGCCGAACACTGAA. Amino acid sequence: CASTGQGPNTE. Given in full, the CDR3 is CASTGQGPNTEAFF. The V gene is TRBV2, the J gene TRBJ1-1, with 9 bases lining up with TRBD1. The DNA ends 3 residues before the CDR3 does, and the rest of the CDR3 is filled in from the germline J gene. V dropped 7 bases and J dropped 1; count of bases not matched to a gene: 4. The CDR3 sequence is 14 residues long. Germline CDR1 reads SNHLY; CDR2 reads FYNNEI.

Worth noting for this clone: The CDR3 end lies 3 residues beyond the end of the read and is filled in from the germline J gene. The chain links TRBV19 to TRBJ2-1; 14 bases fit TRBD2. The V gene's germline CDR1 is LNHDA and CDR2 SQIVND (reference sequence). The CDR3 extends over 15 amino acids. The V gene end was trimmed by 5 bases and the J gene end by 7 bases; junction bases not matched to a gene: 4. CDR3 DNA, as far as it was read: TGTGCCAGTAGTGTGACTAGCGGGGGGGGGAATGAG. Translation: CASSVTSGGGNE. The CDR3 as a whole reads CASSVTSGGGNEQFF.

With regard to this clone: The CDR3 goes on 3 residues after the read ends, and that part is filled in from the germline J gene. The chain employs TRBV19 and TRBJ1-5, with unresolved D. V dropped 3 bases and J dropped 5 bases, with 23 bases sitting between them. Germline CDR1 and CDR2: LNHDA and SQIVND (reference sequence). The CDR3 extends over 18 amino acids. The CDR3 region is CASSMRSRGGVFYQPQHF. Partial CDR3 DNA: TGTGCCAGTAGTATGCGTAGTCGGGGTGGGGTTTTCTATCAGCCC.

Note on this clone: The CDR3 goes on 3 residues after the read ends, and that part is filled in from the germline J gene. This chain links TRBV2 with TRBJ2-3, with 10 bases lining up with TRBD2. This CDR3 is built from 16 residues. Losses at the gene ends were 4 bases for V and 0 bases for J; bases not matched to a gene: 4. The germline CDR1 and CDR2 sequences are SNHLY and FYNNEI. The DNA read from the CDR3 is TGTGCCAGCAGTGCCGGACTAGCGGATAGCACAGATACG. Translated: CASSAGLADSTDT. The whole CDR3 reads CASSAGLADSTDTQYF.

On this clone itself: The missing CDR3 end, 3 residues past where the read stops, is filled in from the germline J gene. This chain connects TRBV19 to TRBJ2-3; 7 nucleotides match TRBD2. The length of the CDR3 is 15 residues. The germline CDR1 and CDR2 sequences are LNHDA and SQIVND (reference sequence). Partial CDR3 DNA: TGTGCCAGTAGTATGGAGGGACTAAGCCAAGAGACG. Amino acids: CASSMEGLSQET. The full CDR3 is CASSMEGLSQETQYF.

About this clone itself: The DNA ends 3 residues before the CDR3 does, and the rest of the CDR3 is filled in from the germline J gene. The chain links TRBV6-4 to TRBJ2-1; tentatively, D is TRBD2 (5 bases). The germline V gene has CDR1 MRHNA and CDR2 SNTAGT. V dropped 3 bases and J dropped 9 bases, with 12 bases sitting between them. The CDR3 loop spans 13 amino acids. The CDR3 region is CASSESNSGEQFF. CDR3 DNA, as far as it was read: TGTGCCAGCAGTGAATCGAACAGCGGTGAG.

Concerning this clone: The CDR3 end falls 3 residues outside the read, so it is completed with the germline J gene. This chain joins TRBV28 and TRBJ2-6; D remains ambiguous. There are 15 residues in the CDR3. V lost 3 bases and J 0 bases, leaving 6 bases between the germline ends. Germline V gene data show CDR1 as MDHEN and CDR2 as SYDVKM. CDR3 sequence reads: CASSFPFSGANVLTF. The CDR3 DNA, read in part, is TGTGCCAGCAGTTTCCCCTTCTCTGGGGCCAACGTC. Combining the CDR3 with reference TRBV28 and TRBJ2-6 gives the whole variable domain DVKVTQSSRYLVKRTGEKVFLECVQDMDHENMFWYRQDPGLGLRLIYFSYDVKMKEKGDIPEGYSVSREKKERFSLILESASTNQTSMYLCASSFPFSGANVLTFGAGSRLTVL.

Points on this clone: The read gets to within 3 residues of the CDR3 end, and the germline J gene fills in the rest. V is TRBV7-3 and J is TRBJ2-2; D not resolved. Germline V lookup: CDR1 SGHTA, CDR2 FQGTGA. The CDR3 sequence is 13 residues long. The CDR3 sequence is CASSWAENSPLFF. The sequenced CDR3 bases are TGTGCCAGCAGCTGGGCAGAGAATTCACCG. The entire variable domain, with the rest obtained from reference TRBV7-3 and TRBJ2-2, is as follows: GAGVSQTPSNKVTEKGKYVELRCDPISGHTALYWYRQSLGQGPEFLIYFQGTGAADDSGLPNDRFFAVRPEGSVSTLKIQRTERGDSAVYLCASSWAENSPLFFGEGSRLTVL.

Comments on this clone: The read gets to within 3 residues of the CDR3 end, and the germline J gene fills in the rest. Additional DNA sequences in this sample encode the identical CDR3. The chain is built from TRBV7-6 and TRBJ1-6; D is possibly TRBD1 (5 bases). V was cut by 1 base and J by 7 bases, with 11 bases left in between. The CDR3 contains 15 residues. CDR1 is SGHVS and CDR2 is FNYEAQ in the germline V gene. The CDR3 is CASSLGQGDNSPLHF. The sequenced CDR3 bases are TGTGCCAGCAGCTTAGGTCAGGGCGACAATTCACCC.

A remark on this clone: The CDR3 extends 3 residues past the end of the read, so its final part is completed from the germline J gene. The chain links TRBV19 to TRBJ2-1; D might be TRBD1 (6 bases). CDR3 length: 14 residues. Trimming pared 6 bases from V and 1 base from J, leaving 10 bases between. In germline, CDR1 is LNHDA, CDR2 SQIVND (reference sequence). The CDR3 loop reads CASRSGVSYNEQFF. Partial CDR3 DNA: TGTGCCAGTAGGTCAGGGGTGTCCTACAATGAG.

A note on this clone: The read terminates 3 residues ahead of where the CDR3 ends, so the germline J gene completes it. This rearrangement joins TRBV6-1 to TRBJ1-4; D not certain. The CDR3 spans 15 residues. Germline CDR1 reads MNHNS; CDR2 reads SASEGT. The CDR3 protein is CASSEFVREASPLFF. The CDR3 bases that were read are TGTGCCAGCAGTGAATTTGTCAGAGAGGCTTCACCA.

A word on this clone: The sequenced fragment ends 3 residues before the CDR3 boundary, so the rest is inferred from the germline J gene. The gene calls are TRBV10-3 and TRBJ2-3, with 8 bases matching TRBD2. CDR3 length: 13 amino acids. Germline lookup yields CDR1 ENHRY and CDR2 SYGVKD. The CDR3 bases that were read are TGTGCCATCTGGGCCGGGGGGGCAGGTCCG. Its translation is CAIWAGGAGP. The whole CDR3 is CAIWAGGAGPQYF.

A word on this clone: Read sequence stops 3 residues before the CDR3 end, and the germline J gene provides the missing end. The chain links TRBV5-4 to TRBJ2-7, with D tentatively TRBD1 (6 bases). Germline V gene sequence: CDR1 SGHNT, CDR2 YYREEE (reference sequence). The CDR3 runs 12 residues. V shed 3 bases and J shed 3 bases, with 7 bases lying between them. Incomplete CDR3 DNA: TGTGCCAGCAGCTGGGGGCACTACGAG. As protein: CASSWGHYE. The whole CDR3 sequence reads CASSWGHYEQYF.